This T cell receptor (beta chain) was documented in a study of T cell responses to AZD1222 COVID-19 vaccine. The protocol was immunoSEQ multiplex PCR, while the TCRdb copy is restricted to in-frame clones and leaves out a portion. The sample yields about 120,000 clones, 93% seen once. CDR1 is WNHNN and CDR2 is SYGVQD in the germline V gene (reference sequence). Germline trimming cut 5 bases from V and 3 bases from J; bases unmatched to any gene: 5. CDR3 length: 14 residues. The genes are TRBV10-1 and TRBJ2-7; the match to TRBD1 covers 9 bases. Sequenced here: peripheral blood, sampled on day 0 of AZD1222 vaccination. The clonotype was recovered from an adult in good health. CDR3 amino acids: CASSTGTGRYEQYF. DNA of the CDR3: TGCGCCAGCAGTACCGGGACAGGGCGCTACGAGCAGTACTTC.